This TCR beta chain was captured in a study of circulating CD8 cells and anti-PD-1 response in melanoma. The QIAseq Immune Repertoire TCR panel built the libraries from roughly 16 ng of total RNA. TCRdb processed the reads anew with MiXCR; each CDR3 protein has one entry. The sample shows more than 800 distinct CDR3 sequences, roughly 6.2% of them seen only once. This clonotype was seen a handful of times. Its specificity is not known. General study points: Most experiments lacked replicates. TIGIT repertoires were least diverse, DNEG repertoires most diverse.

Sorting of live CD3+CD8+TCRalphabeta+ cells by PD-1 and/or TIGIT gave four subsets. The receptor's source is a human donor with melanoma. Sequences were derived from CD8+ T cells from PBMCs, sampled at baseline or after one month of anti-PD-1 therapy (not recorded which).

The CDR3 loop reads CASSIGGGPNEQFF. For the CDR3, the DNA is TGTGCCAGTAGTATAGGGGGAGGGCCTAATGAGCAGTTCTTC. The chain couples TRBV19 to TRBJ2-1; 7 nucleotides match TRBD2. This CDR3 has 14 residues. V dropped 1 base and J dropped 7; count of bases not matched to a gene: 4. Germline CDR1 is LNHDA and CDR2 is SQIVND (reference sequence). Combining the CDR3 with reference TRBV19 and TRBJ2-1 gives the whole variable domain DGGITQSPKYLFRKEGQNVTLSCEQNLNHDAMYWYRQDPGQGLRLIYYSQIVNDFQKGDIAEGYSVSREKKESFPLTVTSAQKNPTAFYLCASSIGGGPNEQFFGPGTRLTVL.